This TCR beta chain was observed in a study of T cell responses to AZD1222 COVID-19 vaccine. In the case of this clone: Its antigen is still unknown.

From germline, CDR1 is SEHNR and CDR2 FQNEAQ (reference sequence). The CDR3 contains 16 residues. V was clipped by 4 bases and J by 1 base, with 16 bases between them. Study-wide points: Targets within unmutated variant regions were reportedly found for nearly half of spike-specific TCRs.

Some clones are missing from TCRdb's copy, which holds only in-frame ones; the method was immunoSEQ multiplex PCR. The sample consists of 80,000 or so clones, roughly nine tenths of them appearing once. The starting material was peripheral blood, obtained on day 0 of AZD1222 vaccination. The chain uses TRBV7-9 and TRBJ1-2; D is possibly TRBD1 (6 bases). This sequence originates from an adult in good health. Written as DNA, the CDR3 is TGTGCCAGCAGCTCACATACAGGGTTATATAACTATGGCTACACCTTC. Its protein product is CASSSHTGLYNYGYTF.